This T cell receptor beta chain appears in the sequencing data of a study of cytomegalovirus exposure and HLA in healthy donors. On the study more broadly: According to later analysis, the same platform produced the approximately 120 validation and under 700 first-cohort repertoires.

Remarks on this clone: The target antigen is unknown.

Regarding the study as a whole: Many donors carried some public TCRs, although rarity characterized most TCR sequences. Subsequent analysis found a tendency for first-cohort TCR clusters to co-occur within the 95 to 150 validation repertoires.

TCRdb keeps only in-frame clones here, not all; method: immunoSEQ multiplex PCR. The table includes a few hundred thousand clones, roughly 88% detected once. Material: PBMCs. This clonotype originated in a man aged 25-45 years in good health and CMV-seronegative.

CDR3 amino acids: CASSLKEIGYGYTF. The CDR3 DNA reads TGTGCCAGCAGCTTGAAGGAGATAGGCTATGGCTACACCTTC. This rearrangement joins TRBV5-4 to TRBJ1-2; D not resolved. The CDR3 is made up of 14 amino acids. Germline loops: CDR1 SGHNT, CDR2 YYREEE (reference sequence). Between the trimmed V and J ends, which lost 1 base and 4 bases, there was a span of 11 bases.